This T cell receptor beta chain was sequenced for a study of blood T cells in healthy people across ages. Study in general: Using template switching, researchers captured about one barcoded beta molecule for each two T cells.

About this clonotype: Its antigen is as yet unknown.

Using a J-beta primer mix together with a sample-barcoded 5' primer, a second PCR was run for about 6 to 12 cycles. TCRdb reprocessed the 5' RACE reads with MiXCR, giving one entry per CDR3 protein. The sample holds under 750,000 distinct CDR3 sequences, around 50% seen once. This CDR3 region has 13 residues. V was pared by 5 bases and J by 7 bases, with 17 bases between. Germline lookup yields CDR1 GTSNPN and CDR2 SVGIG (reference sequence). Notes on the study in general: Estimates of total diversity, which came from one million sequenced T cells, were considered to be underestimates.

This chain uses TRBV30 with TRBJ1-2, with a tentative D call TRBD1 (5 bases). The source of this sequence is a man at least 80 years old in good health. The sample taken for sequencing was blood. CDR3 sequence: CAWVLKGPSGYTF. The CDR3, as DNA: TGTGCCTGGGTACTGAAGGGGCCGAGTGGCTACACCTTC.